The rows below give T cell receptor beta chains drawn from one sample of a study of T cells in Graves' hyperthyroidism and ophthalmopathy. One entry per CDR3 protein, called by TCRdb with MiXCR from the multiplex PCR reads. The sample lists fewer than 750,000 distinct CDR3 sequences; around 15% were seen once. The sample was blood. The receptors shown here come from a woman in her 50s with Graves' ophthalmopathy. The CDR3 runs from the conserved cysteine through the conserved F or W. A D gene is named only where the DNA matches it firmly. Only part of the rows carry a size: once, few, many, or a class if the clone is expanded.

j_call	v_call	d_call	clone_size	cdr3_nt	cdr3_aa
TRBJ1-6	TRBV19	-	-	TGTGCCGGTATCTATAGTGCGTCCATGAATTCACCCCTCCACTTT	CAGIYSASMNSPLHF
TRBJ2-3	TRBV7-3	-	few	TGTGCCAGCAGCCCCGAGAGTGGGAGCACAGATACGCAGTATTTT	CASSPESGSTDTQYF
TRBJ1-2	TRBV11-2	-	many	TGTGCCAGCAGCTTGGCGGGGGGCGAGGTCTATGGCTACACCTTC	CASSLAGGEVYGYTF
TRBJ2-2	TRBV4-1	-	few	TGCGCCAGCAGCCAAGGTAGCTCTTCCACAGATCCCGGGGAGCTGTTTTTT	CASSQGSSSTDPGELFF
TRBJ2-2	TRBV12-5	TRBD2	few	TGTGCTAGTGGTTTAGAAATCACGACTAGCACGTCCGGGGGGCTGTTTTTT	CASGLEITTSTSGGLFF
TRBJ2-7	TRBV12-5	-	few	TGTGCTAGTGGTTTGGCTTCAGGGAGGTTATCCTACGAGCAGTACTTC	CASGLASGRLSYEQYF
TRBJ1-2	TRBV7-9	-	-	TGTGCCAGCAGTCGCAGGCTTAACTATGGCTACACCTTC	CASSRRLNYGYTF
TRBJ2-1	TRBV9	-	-	TGTGCCAGCAGCGTAAGCGGACAAAGATCGGCCCACAATGAGCAGTTCTTC	CASSVSGQRSAHNEQFF
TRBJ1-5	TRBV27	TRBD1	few	TGTGCCAGCAGTCCCACGACAGGGGGCTGGAATCAGCCCCAGCATTTT	CASSPTTGGWNQPQHF
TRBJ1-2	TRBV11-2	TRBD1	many	TGTGCCAGCAGCCCCATTAGGCGGACAGGGGGCTATGGCTACACCTTC	CASSPIRRTGGYGYTF
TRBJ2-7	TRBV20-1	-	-	TGCAGTGCTAGAGGGTTGACAGCCAATGATCCCTACGAGCAGTACTTC	CSARGLTANDPYEQYF
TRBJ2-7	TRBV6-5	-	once	TGTGCCAGCAGTTCGTTAACAGGAAGAGTAGTCTACGAGCAGCACTTC	CASSSLTGRVVYEQHF
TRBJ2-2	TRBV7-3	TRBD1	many	TGTGCCAGCAGCCCTGTCCCAGGACAGGGTTCCGGGGAGCTGTTTTTT	CASSPVPGQGSGELFF
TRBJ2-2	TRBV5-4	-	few	TGTGCCAGCAGCTTCGGATCTCTAGGTCGGACCGGGGAGCTGTTTTTT	CASSFGSLGRTGELFF
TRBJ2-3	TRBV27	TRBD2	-	TGTGCCAGCAGCAATGGACTAGCGGATGTTGATACGCAGTATTTT	CASSNGLADVDTQYF
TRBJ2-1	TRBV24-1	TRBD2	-	TGTGCCACCAGTGATTTATGGAGCGGGAGTTCCTACAATGAGCAGTTCTTC	CATSDLWSGSSYNEQFF
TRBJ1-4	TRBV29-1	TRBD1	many	TGCAGCGCCGGGACAGGGGGTACGGCGTCTAATGAAAAACTGTTTTTT	CSAGTGGTASNEKLFF
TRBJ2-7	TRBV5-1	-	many	TGCGCCAGCAGCTTGTTGACCGGATCCTACGAGCAGTACTTC	CASSLLTGSYEQYF
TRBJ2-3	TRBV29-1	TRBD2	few	TGCAGCGTTGAATTTGCGGGAGGGAGGGCCACAGATACGCAGTATTTT	CSVEFAGGRATDTQYF
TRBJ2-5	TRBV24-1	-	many	TGTGCCACCAGTGATACCCGAGAGACCCAGTACTTC	CATSDTRETQYF
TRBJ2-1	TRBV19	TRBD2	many	TGTGCCAGTAGTAGTGGGACTAGCGGGAGGCGGCATGAGCAGTTCTTC	CASSSGTSGRRHEQFF
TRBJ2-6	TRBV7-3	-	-	TGTGCCAGCAGTTCTCTGGGAGGAAGCATCTCTGGGGCCAACGTCCTGACTTTC	CASSSLGGSISGANVLTF
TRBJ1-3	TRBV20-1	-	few	TGCAGTGCTAGAGCGGACACGAGCTCTGGAAACACCATATATTTT	CSARADTSSGNTIYF
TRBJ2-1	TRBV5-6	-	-	TGTGTCAGCAGCCGGCCGGACGCAAGCTCCTACAATGAGCAGTTCTTC	CVSSRPDASSYNEQFF
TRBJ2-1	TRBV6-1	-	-	TGTGCCAGCAGACCCGACGCGAACAATGAGCAGTTCTTC	CASRPDANNEQFF
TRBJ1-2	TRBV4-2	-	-	TGTGCCAGCAACCAAGATCGGCAGGACTATGGCTACACCTTC	CASNQDRQDYGYTF
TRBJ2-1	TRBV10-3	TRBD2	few	TGTGCCATCAGTGAGACTAGCGGGAGGGGATCCTACAATGAGCAGTTCTTC	CAISETSGRGSYNEQFF
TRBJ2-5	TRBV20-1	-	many	TGCAGTGCTAGAGATCCTGGCAGGGGGACTCAAGAGACCCAGTACTTC	CSARDPGRGTQETQYF
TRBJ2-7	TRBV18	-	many	TGTGCCAGCTCACCATCTTTGGCGGCGACCTACGAGCAGTACTTC	CASSPSLAATYEQYF
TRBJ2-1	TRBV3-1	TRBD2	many	TGTGCCAGCAGCCAAGGACTAGCGGGAGTATTTGAGCAGTTCTTC	CASSQGLAGVFEQFF
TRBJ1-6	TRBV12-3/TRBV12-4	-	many	TGTGCCAGCAGTTTTTGGGCAGACTCATCACCCCTCCACTTT	CASSFWADSSPLHF
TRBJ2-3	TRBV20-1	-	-	TGCAGTGCTAGGCACGAGACAGATACGCAGTATTTT	CSARHETDTQYF
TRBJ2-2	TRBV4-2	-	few	TGTGCCAGCAGCCAAGAGAGGGCGAACACCGGGGAGCTGTTTTTT	CASSQERANTGELFF
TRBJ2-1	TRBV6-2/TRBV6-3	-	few	TGTGCCAGCAGCCCCCCCGGGGTTTACAATGAGCAGTTCTTC	CASSPPGVYNEQFF
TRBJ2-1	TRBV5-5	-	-	TGTGCCAGCAGCATCCGGGAGCCCCGCTGGAATGAGCAGTTCTTC	CASSIREPRWNEQFF
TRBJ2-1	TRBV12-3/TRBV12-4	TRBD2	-	TGTGCCAGCAGTGGCCCTAGCGGAGCCAACGAGCAGTTCTTC	CASSGPSGANEQFF
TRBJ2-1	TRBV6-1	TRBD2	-	TGTGCCAGCAGCTCCTTCAGCGGGAGCGGCAACAATGAGCAGTTCTTC	CASSSFSGSGNNEQFF
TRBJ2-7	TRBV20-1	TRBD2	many	TGCAGTGCTAATCCCATAGCGGGTGCCGAACCCGAGCAGTACTTC	CSANPIAGAEPEQYF
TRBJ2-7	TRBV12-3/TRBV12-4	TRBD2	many	TGTGCCAGCAGCTCTGGCGGGAGGGAGCAGTACTTC	CASSSGGREQYF
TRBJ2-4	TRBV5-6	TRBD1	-	TGTGCCAGCCACGAAATTTCGGGACAGGGGAAGATTCAGTACTTC	CASHEISGQGKIQYF
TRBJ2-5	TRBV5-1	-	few	TGCGCCAGCAGATCCCAGGGGAATTCACAAGAGACCCAGTACTTC	CASRSQGNSQETQYF
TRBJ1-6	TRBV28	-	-	TGTGCCAGCAGTTTATTGGGGGGAGATTCACCCCTCCACTTT	CASSLLGGDSPLHF
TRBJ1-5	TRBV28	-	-	TGTGCCAGCAGTTTAGCCCGGGGGGGGGAAGGTCAGCCCCAGCATTTT	CASSLARGGEGQPQHF
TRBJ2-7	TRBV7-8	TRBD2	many	TGTGCCAGCAGCTTAGTTGGAGCGGGGAGTTACTCCTACGAGCAGTACTTC	CASSLVGAGSYSYEQYF
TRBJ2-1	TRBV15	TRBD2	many	TGTGCCACCAGCAGAGTTTTAGCGGGAGGCCCCCATGAGCAGTTCTTC	CATSRVLAGGPHEQFF
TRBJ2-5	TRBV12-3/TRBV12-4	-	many	TGTGCCAGCAGTTCCCCTGGTTCTGGGGGAGAGACCCAGTACTTC	CASSSPGSGGETQYF
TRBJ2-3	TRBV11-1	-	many	TGTGCCAGCAGAACAATACTAGTAGATACGCAGTATTTT	CASRTILVDTQYF
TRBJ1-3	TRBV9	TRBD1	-	TGTGCCAGCAGCTTCGGACAGGCCGGGATTGGAAACACCATATATTTT	CASSFGQAGIGNTIYF
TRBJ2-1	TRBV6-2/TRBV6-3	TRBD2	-	TGTGCCAGCAGTTCCCACACAGCGGGAGGTCATGAGCAGTTCTTC	CASSSHTAGGHEQFF
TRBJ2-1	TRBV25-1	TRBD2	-	TGTGCCAGCAGTCCCCATTTAGCGGGAGGGCACAATGAGCAGTTCTTC	CASSPHLAGGHNEQFF
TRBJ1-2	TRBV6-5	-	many	TGTGCCAGCAGTTACTCGATTGGCCAGGGGCACTATGGCTACACCTTC	CASSYSIGQGHYGYTF